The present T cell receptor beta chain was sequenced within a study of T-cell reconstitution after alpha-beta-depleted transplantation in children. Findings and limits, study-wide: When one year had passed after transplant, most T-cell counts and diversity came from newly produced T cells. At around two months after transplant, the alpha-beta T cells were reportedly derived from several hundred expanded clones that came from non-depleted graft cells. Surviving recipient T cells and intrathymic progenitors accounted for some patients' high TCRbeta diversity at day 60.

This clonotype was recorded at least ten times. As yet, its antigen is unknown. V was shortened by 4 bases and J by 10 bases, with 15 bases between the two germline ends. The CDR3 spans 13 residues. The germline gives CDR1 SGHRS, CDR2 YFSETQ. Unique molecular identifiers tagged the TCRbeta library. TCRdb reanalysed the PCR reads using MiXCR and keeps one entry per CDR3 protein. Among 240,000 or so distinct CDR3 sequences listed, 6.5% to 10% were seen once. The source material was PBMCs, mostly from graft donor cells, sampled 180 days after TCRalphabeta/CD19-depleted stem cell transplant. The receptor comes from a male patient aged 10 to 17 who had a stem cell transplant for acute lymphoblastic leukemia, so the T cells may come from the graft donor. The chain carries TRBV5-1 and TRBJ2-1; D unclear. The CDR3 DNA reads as TGCGCCAGCAGCCCCTTCGTTACCTACGAGCAGTTCTTC. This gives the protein CASSPFVTYEQFF.